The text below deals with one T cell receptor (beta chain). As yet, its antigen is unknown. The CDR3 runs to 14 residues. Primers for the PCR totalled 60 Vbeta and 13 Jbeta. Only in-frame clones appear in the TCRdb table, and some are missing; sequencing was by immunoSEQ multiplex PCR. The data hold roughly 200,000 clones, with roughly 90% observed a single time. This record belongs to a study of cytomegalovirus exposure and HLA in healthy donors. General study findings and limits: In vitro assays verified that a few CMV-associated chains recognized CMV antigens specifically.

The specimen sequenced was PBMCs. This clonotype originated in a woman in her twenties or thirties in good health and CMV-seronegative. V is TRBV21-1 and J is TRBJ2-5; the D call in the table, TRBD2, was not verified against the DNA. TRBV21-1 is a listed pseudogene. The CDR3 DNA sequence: TGTGCCAGCAGCACCAGACTAGACCAAGAGACCCAGTACTTC. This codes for CASSTRLDQETQYF.